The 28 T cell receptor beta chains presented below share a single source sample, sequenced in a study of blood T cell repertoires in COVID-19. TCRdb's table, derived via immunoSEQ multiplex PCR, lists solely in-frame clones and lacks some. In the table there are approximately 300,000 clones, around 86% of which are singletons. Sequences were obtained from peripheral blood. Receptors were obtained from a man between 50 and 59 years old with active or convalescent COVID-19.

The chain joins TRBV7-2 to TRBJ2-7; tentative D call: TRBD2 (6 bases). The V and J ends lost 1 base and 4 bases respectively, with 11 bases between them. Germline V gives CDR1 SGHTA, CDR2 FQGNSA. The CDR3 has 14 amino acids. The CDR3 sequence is CASSLVSGSYEQYF. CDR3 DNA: TGTGCCAGCAGCTTAGTAAGCGGGTCATACGAGCAGTACTTC.

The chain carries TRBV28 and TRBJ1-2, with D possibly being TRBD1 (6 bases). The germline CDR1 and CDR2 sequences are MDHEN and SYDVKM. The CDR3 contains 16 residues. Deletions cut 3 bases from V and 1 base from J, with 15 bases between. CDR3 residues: CASSFWTEGVNYGYTF. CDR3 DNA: TGTGCCAGCAGTTTTTGGACAGAAGGGGTTAACTATGGCTACACCTTC.

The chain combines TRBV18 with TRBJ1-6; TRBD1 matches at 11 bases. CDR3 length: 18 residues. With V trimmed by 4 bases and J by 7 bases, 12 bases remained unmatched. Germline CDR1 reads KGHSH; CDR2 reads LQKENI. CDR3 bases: TGTGCCAGCTCACTCCTCCCGGGACAGGGGGTGACAAATTCACCCCTCCACTTT. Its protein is CASSLLPGQGVTNSPLHF.

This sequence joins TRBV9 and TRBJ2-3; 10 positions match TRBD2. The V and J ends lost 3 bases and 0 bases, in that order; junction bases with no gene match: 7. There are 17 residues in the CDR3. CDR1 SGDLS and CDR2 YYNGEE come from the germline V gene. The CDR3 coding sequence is TGTGCCAGCAGCGGAGGTACTAGCGGGATCAGCACAGATACGCAGTATTTT. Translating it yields CASSGGTSGISTDTQYF.

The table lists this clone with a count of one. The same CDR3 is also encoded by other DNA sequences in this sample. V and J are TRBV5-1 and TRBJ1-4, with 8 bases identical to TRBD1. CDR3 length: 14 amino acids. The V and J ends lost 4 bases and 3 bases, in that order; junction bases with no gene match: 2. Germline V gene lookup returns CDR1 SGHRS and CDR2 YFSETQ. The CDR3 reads CASSLQGANEKLFF. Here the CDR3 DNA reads TGCGCCAGCAGCCTACAGGGGGCTAATGAAAAACTGTTTTTT.

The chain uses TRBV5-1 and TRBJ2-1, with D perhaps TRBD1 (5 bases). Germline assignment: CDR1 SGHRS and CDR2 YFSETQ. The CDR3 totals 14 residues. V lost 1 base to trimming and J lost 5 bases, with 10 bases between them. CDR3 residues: CASSLKAGNNEQFF. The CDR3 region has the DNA TGCGCCAGCAGCTTGAAGGCAGGGAACAATGAGCAGTTCTTC. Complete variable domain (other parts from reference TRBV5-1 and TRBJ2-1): KAGVTQTPRYLIKTRGQQVTLSCSPISGHRSVSWYQQTPGQGLQFLFEYFSETQRNKGNFPGRFSGRQFSNSRSEMNVSTLELGDSALYLCASSLKAGNNEQFFGPGTRLTVL.

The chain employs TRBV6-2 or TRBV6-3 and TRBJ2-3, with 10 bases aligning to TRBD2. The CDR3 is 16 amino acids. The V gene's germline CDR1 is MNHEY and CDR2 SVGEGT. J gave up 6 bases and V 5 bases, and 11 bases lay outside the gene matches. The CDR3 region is CASSPPAGGFADTQYF. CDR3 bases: TGTGCCAGCAGTCCCCCAGCGGGGGGGTTTGCTGATACGCAGTATTTT.

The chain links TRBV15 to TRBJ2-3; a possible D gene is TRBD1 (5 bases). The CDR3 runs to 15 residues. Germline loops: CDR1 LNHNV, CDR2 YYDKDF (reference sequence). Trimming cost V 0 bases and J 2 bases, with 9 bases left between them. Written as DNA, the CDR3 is TGTGCCACCAGCAGAGATAAGGGGTCCACAGATACGCAGTATTTT. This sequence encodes CATSRDKGSTDTQYF.

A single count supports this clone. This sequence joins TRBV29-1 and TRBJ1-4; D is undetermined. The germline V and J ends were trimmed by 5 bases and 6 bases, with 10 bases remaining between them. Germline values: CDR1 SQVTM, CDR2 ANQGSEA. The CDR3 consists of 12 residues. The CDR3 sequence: CSVTTQDEKLFF. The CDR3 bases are TGCAGCGTTACCACCCAGGATGAAAAACTGTTTTTT.

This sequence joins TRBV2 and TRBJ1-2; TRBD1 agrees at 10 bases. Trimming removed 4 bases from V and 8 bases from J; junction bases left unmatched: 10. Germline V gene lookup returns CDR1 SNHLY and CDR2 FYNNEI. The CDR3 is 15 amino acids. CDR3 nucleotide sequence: TGTGCCAGCAGTGTCGGACAGGGGGTAATGAGAGGCTACACCTTC. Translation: CASSVGQGVMRGYTF.

The CDR3 spells CASSYLGTSGRRNEQFF. CDR3 DNA sequence: TGTGCCAGCAGTTACCTCGGGACTAGCGGGAGGAGGAATGAGCAGTTCTTC. The chain combines TRBV28 with TRBJ2-1; 15 bases fit TRBD2. Unmatched junction bases numbered 8, after V lost 4 bases and J lost 7 bases. Germline V CDR1 and CDR2: MDHEN, SYDVKM. This CDR3 is built from 17 residues.

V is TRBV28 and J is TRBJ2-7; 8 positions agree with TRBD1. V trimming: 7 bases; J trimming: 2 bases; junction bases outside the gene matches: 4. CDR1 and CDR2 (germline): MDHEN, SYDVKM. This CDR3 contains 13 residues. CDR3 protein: CASTGTGAYEQYF. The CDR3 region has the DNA TGTGCCAGCACCGGGACAGGCGCCTACGAGCAGTACTTC.

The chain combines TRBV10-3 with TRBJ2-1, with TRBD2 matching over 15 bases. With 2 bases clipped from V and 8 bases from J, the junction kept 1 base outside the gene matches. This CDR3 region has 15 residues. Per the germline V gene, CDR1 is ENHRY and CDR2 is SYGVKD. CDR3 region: CAISEGLAGGDEQFF. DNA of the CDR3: TGTGCCATCAGTGAGGGACTAGCGGGAGGGGATGAGCAGTTCTTC.

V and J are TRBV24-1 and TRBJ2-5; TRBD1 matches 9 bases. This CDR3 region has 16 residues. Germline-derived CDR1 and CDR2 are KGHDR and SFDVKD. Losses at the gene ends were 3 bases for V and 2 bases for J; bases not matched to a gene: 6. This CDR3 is CATSDRGQGTQETQYF. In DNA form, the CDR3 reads TGTGCCACCAGTGATAGGGGACAGGGAACTCAAGAGACCCAGTACTTC.

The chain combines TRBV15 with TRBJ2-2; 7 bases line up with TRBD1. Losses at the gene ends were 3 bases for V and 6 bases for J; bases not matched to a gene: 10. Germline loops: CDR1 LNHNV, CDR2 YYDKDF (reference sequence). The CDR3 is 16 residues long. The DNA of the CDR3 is TGTGCCACCAGCAGGTCAAGGGGGCGGACTGCCGGGGAGCTGTTTTTT. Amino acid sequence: CATSRSRGRTAGELFF.

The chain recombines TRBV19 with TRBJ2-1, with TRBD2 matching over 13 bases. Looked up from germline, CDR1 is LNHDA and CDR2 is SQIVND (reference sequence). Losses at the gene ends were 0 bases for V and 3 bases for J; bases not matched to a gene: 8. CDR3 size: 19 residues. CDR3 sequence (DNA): TGTGCCAGTAGTATAGATGGACCGGGACTAGCGGGACACTACAATGAGCAGTTCTTC. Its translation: CASSIDGPGLAGHYNEQFF.

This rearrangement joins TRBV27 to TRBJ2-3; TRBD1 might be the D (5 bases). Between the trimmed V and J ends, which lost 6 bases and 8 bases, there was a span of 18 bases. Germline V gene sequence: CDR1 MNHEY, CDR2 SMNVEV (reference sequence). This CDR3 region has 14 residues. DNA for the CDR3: TGTGCCAGCAGCGCAAATAGGGTGGGGCCTACGCAGTATTTT. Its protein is CASSANRVGPTQYF.

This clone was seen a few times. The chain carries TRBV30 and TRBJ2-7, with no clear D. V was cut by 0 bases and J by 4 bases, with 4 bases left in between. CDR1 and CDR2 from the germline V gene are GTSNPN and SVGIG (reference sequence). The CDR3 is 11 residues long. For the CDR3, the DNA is TGTGCCTGGAGTGTAGCGTACGAGCAGTACTTC. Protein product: CAWSVAYEQYF.

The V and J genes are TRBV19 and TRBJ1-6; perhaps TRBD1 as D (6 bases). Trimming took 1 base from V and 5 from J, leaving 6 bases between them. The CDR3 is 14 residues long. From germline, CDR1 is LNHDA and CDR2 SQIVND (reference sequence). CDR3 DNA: TGTGCCAGTAGTATAGGGACAGATAATTCACCCCTCCACTTT. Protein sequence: CASSIGTDNSPLHF.

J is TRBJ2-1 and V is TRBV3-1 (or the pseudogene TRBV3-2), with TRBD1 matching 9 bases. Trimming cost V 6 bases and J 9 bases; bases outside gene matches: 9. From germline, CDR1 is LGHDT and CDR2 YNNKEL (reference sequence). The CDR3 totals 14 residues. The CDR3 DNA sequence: TGTGCCAGCAGTTCGGGACAGGGTAGGGGTGAGCAGTTCTTC. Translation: CASSSGQGRGEQFF.

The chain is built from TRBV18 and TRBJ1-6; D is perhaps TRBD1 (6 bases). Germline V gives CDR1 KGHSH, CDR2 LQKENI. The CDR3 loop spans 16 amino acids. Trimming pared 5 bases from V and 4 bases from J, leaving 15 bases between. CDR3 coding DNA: TGTGCCAGCTCAGAGAGGACAGCGACTTATAATTCACCCCTCCACTTT. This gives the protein CASSERTATYNSPLHF.

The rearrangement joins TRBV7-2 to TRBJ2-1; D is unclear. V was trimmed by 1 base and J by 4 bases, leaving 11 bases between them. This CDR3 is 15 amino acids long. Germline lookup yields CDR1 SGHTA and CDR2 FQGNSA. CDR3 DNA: TGTGCCAGCAGCTTAGTGCATGCGGAGTACAATGAGCAGTTCTTC. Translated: CASSLVHAEYNEQFF.

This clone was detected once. The CDR3 protein is CASSEGAGRETQYF. The CDR3 nucleotides are TGTGCCAGCAGTGAAGGGGCGGGTCGGGAGACCCAGTACTTC. The J gene is TRBJ2-5, the V gene TRBV2; a possible D gene is TRBD2 (5 bases). Germline CDR1 and CDR2: SNHLY and FYNNEI. The V end lost 1 base, the J end lost 5 bases, and 11 bases lay between the germline ends. The CDR3 extends over 14 amino acids.

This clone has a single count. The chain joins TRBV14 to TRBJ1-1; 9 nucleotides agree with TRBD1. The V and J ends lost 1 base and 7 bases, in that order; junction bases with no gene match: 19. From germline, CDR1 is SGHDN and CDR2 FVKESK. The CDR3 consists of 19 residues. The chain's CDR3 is CASSQGAYRGQGMFIEAFF. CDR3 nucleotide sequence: TGTGCCAGCAGCCAAGGGGCTTACAGGGGGCAAGGTATGTTCATTGAAGCTTTCTTT.

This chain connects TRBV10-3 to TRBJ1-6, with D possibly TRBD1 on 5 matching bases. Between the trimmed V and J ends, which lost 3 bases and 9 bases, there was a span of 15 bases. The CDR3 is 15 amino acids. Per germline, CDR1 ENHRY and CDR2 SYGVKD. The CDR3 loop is CAISDREGLGSPLHF. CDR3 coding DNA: TGTGCCATCAGTGACAGGGAGGGGTTAGGTTCACCCCTCCACTTT.

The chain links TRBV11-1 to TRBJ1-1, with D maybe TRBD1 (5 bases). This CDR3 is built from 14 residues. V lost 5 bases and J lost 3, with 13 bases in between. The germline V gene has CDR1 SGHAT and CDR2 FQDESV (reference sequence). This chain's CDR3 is CASSHTGGDTEAFF. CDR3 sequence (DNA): TGTGCCAGCAGCCATACGGGGGGGGACACTGAAGCTTTCTTT.

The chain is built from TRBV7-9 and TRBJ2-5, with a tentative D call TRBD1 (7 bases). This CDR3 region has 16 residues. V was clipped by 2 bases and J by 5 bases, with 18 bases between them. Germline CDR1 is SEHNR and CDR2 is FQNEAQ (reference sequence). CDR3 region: CASSLSQGGPQETQYF. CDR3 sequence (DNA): TGTGCCAGCAGCTTAAGTCAGGGGGGCCCGCAGGAGACCCAGTACTTC. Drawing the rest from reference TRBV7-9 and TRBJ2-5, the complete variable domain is DTGVSQNPRHKITKRGQNVTFRCDPISEHNRLYWYRQTLGQGPEFLTYFQNEAQLEKSRLLSDRFSAERPKGSFSTLEIQRTEQGDSAMYLCASSLSQGGPQETQYFGPGTRLLVL.

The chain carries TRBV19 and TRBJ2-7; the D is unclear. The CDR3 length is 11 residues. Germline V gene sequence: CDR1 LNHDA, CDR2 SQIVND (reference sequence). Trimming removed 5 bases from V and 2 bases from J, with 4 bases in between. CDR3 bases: TGTGCCAGTAGTGCTACCTACGAGCAGTACTTC. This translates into CASSATYEQYF.